The 18 T cell receptor beta chains below were found in one sample sequenced in a study of blood T cell repertoires in COVID-19. The table came from immunoSEQ multiplex PCR; TCRdb's copy has only in-frame clones and leaves some out. The table has around 300,000 clones, roughly nine tenths seen once. The specimen was PBMCs or T cells enriched from blood (not recorded which). These receptors were taken from a woman between 18 and 30 years old who had recovered from COVID-19.

This clone is a singleton in its sample. This chain uses TRBV2 with TRBJ2-3; a possible D gene is TRBD2 (6 bases). Per the germline V gene, CDR1 is SNHLY and CDR2 is FYNNEI. V shed 6 bases and J shed 5 bases, with 15 bases lying between them. CDR3 size: 14 residues. The CDR3 loop is CASRETSTGDTQYF. CDR3 nucleotides: TGTGCCAGCAGGGAGACTAGTACGGGAGATACGCAGTATTTT.

The chain recombines TRBV13 with TRBJ2-3; the match to TRBD2 covers 7 bases. The CDR3 loop spans 17 amino acids. The trim removed 3 bases at V and 0 bases at J, leaving 9 bases unmatched. Germline lookup yields CDR1 PRHDT and CDR2 FYEKMQ (reference sequence). DNA of the CDR3: TGTGCCAGCAGCTTTCTCGCTGGAGCGGGGAGCACAGATACGCAGTATTTT. This encodes CASSFLAGAGSTDTQYF.

The V and J genes are TRBV5-1 and TRBJ2-7, with D perhaps matching TRBD2 (6 bases). V shed 2 bases and J shed 0 bases, with 12 bases lying between them. CDR3 size: 15 residues. From germline, CDR1 is SGHRS and CDR2 YFSETQ. For the CDR3, the DNA is TGCGCCAGCAGCTTTGGAGGGGTTCCCTCCTACGAGCAGTACTTC. This sequence encodes CASSFGGVPSYEQYF.

This clone was observed once. At one end the junction does not follow the germline gene, possibly because of a read error. The chain has TRBV7-7 and TRBJ2-2; maybe TRBD1 (5 bases). Germline CDR1 SSHAT, CDR2 FNYEAQ (reference sequence). The CDR3 runs 15 residues. The CDR3 reads CASSLEGARTGELFF. The DNA of the CDR3 is TGTGCTAGCAGCTTAGAAGGGGCGCGAACCGGGGAGCTGTTTTTT.

The J gene is TRBJ1-6, the V gene TRBV6-6; D possibly corresponds to TRBD1 (5 bases). The CDR3 covers 15 residues. The germline gives CDR1 MNHNY, CDR2 SVGAGI (reference sequence). Trimming removed 4 bases at V and 5 bases at J, with 12 bases between. The CDR3 nucleotides are TGTGCCAGCAGTTCCAGACAGAGTGATAATTCACCCCTCCACTTT. It codes for CASSSRQSDNSPLHF.

This chain links TRBV24-1 with TRBJ2-1; 9 bases are shared with TRBD2. V shed 4 bases, J shed 4 bases, and the junction held 10 bases outside the gene matches. The CDR3 sequence is 17 residues long. Germline V gives CDR1 KGHDR, CDR2 SFDVKD. CDR3 coding DNA: TGTGCCACCAGTGAAACCTCCGGGCGGGGGGGTTACAATGAGCAGTTCTTC. It codes for CATSETSGRGGYNEQFF.

This chain joins TRBV6-5 and TRBJ1-1; D is possibly TRBD1 (6 bases). Looked up from germline, CDR1 is MNHEY and CDR2 is SVGAGI. V was cut by 5 bases and J by 3 bases, with 13 bases left in between. The CDR3 has 14 residues. As DNA, the CDR3 is TGTGCCAGCAGTCCCAGGGGAGGGCACACTGAAGCTTTCTTT. It encodes CASSPRGGHTEAFF.

This clone was detected only a few times. The rearrangement links TRBV5-6 to TRBJ1-5; TRBD1 aligns across 10 bases. The germline V gene encodes CDR1 SGHDT and CDR2 YYEEEE. The length of the CDR3 is 16 residues. J was trimmed by 7 bases and V by 0 bases; bases with no gene match: 7. The CDR3 DNA follows: TGTGCCAGCAGCTTGGGACAGGGGGCTTCCAGGCAGCCCCAGCATTTT. Its protein is CASSLGQGASRQPQHF.

The rearrangement joins TRBV5-1 to TRBJ1-2, with D maybe TRBD1 (6 bases). The CDR3 has 17 amino acids. V lost 1 base to trimming and J lost 4 bases, with 20 bases between them. From germline, CDR1 is SGHRS and CDR2 YFSETQ. This chain's CDR3 is CASSLTVPGQVFYGYTF. The CDR3 DNA sequence: TGCGCCAGCAGCTTGACGGTCCCGGGACAAGTATTCTATGGCTACACCTTC.

There are a few counts of this clone. This chain connects TRBV7-9 to TRBJ1-2; 8 bases match TRBD1. Germline V lookup: CDR1 SEHNR, CDR2 FQNEAQ (reference sequence). The CDR3 has 14 residues. With 4 bases clipped from V and 3 bases from J, the junction kept 4 bases outside the gene matches. This chain's CDR3 is CASSSYRGDYGYTF. The CDR3 DNA is TGTGCCAGCAGCTCCTACAGGGGGGACTATGGCTACACCTTC.

This sequence joins TRBV15 and TRBJ2-1; possible D gene TRBD2, 5 bases. The germline V and J ends were trimmed by 5 bases and 5 bases, with 10 bases remaining between them. This CDR3 spans 13 amino acids. Looked up from germline, CDR1 is LNHNV and CDR2 is YYDKDF (reference sequence). CDR3 residues: CATSGRRNNEQFF. CDR3 sequence (DNA): TGTGCCACCAGCGGGAGACGAAACAATGAGCAGTTCTTC. The full variable domain, with the rest looked up from reference TRBV15 and TRBJ2-1, is DAMVIQNPRYQVTQFGKPVTLSCSQTLNHNVMYWYQQKSSQAPKLLFHYYDKDFNNEADTPDNFQSRRPNTSFCFLDIRSPGLGDTAMYLCATSGRRNNEQFFGPGTRLTVL.

V gene TRBV28 combines with J gene TRBJ1-2, with D possibly matching TRBD1 (6 bases). V shed 8 bases and J shed 0 bases, with 10 bases lying between them. Germline values: CDR1 MDHEN, CDR2 SYDVKM. The CDR3 totals 13 residues. The CDR3 DNA sequence: TGTGCCAGCGGGCGGGGGCCTAACTATGGCTACACCTTC. Encoded protein: CASGRGPNYGYTF.

A single count supports this clone. The chain uses TRBV7-6 and TRBJ1-2; D remains unclear. The CDR3 is 12 amino acids. CDR1 SGHVS and CDR2 FNYEAQ come from the germline V gene. V lost 3 bases and J 8 bases, leaving 10 bases between the germline ends. CDR3 DNA: TGTGCCAGCAGCTTGGGCGACGGAGGCTACACCTTC. Translating gives CASSLGDGGYTF.

V usage is TRBV14 and J usage is TRBJ2-7, with D perhaps TRBD2 (7 bases). Trimming shortened V by 4 bases and J by 4 bases, and 14 bases separated the two germline ends. The germline V gene has CDR1 SGHDN and CDR2 FVKESK. The CDR3 loop spans 14 amino acids. The CDR3 DNA reads as TGTGCCAGCAGCCCCCTAGGGGGGGAGTACGAGCAGTACTTC. Its protein product is CASSPLGGEYEQYF.

This chain connects TRBV3-1 (or the pseudogene TRBV3-2) to TRBJ1-6; 9 bases match TRBD1. Germline V gives CDR1 LGHDT, CDR2 YNNKEL (reference sequence). Unmatched junction bases numbered 6, after V lost 2 bases and J lost 7 bases. There are 16 residues in the CDR3. DNA for the CDR3: TGTGCCAGCAGCCAACGATCCGGGACAGGGAATTCACCCCTCCACTTT. Translating it yields CASSQRSGTGNSPLHF.

The J gene is TRBJ2-3, the V gene TRBV29-1, with D hard to call. The CDR3 runs to 14 residues. Germline CDR1 and CDR2: SQVTM and ANQGSEA. V lost 7 bases and J lost 2, with 16 bases in between. The CDR3 protein is CSAQVGRSTDTQYF. CDR3 sequence (DNA): TGCAGCGCGCAGGTCGGCAGATCCACAGATACGCAGTATTTT.

This clone has only one observation. The chain combines TRBV27 with TRBJ1-4, with 9 positions matching TRBD1. CDR3 length equals 18 residues. Germline V gene data show CDR1 as MNHEY and CDR2 as SMNVEV (reference sequence). V shed 1 base and J 0 bases; nucleotides not matched to a gene: 6. Here the CDR3 DNA reads TGTGCCAGCAGTTTATTCGGGACAGGGCCTGCAACTAATGAAAAACTGTTTTTT. It encodes CASSLFGTGPATNEKLFF.

This sequence joins TRBV6-5 and TRBJ1-1, with D unclear. CDR1 is MNHEY, CDR2 SVGAGI, per germline. The CDR3 consists of 15 residues. Trimming removed 0 bases from V and 6 bases from J, with 14 bases in between. The CDR3 region is CASSYSIEVAAEAFF. DNA for the CDR3: TGTGCCAGCAGTTACTCGATCGAGGTCGCAGCTGAAGCTTTCTTT.